This T cell receptor (beta chain) was identified during a study of shared clonotypes between healthy human individuals (dated by TCRdb to the early 2020s). As for the study more broadly: A few men and two women, aged 18 to 49 years, made up the cohort. To estimate repertoire size and how much clonotype sharing occurs between individuals, the study deeply sequenced the blood TCR repertoires of several healthy adults. To increase sequencing depth and limit assay-specific biases, different laboratories used diverse techniques to prepare libraries and sequence TCR repertoires. Leukapheresis yielded between about 0.85 and 10 billion PBMCs per donor.

General findings and caveats noted by the study authors: Because the study included only a small number of donors, the genetic and exposure-history diversity represented was limited. Sampling was limited to blood, and TCR repertoires in tissue likely differ from TCR repertoires in blood. Based on pairwise subsampling, the degree of clonotype sharing among donors was expected to be affected by sequencing depth.

Using the deep immunoSEQ assay, TCR CDR3 regions were amplified from genomic DNA by multiplex PCR. Extracted genomic DNA from each cell subset was spread evenly across all wells of several immunoSEQ 96-well plates, with each plate serving as a replicate. For unsorted PBMC, each replicate PCR was loaded with 250 to 300 ng genomic DNA, equivalent to 25,000 to 35,000 T cell genomes. Ten immunoSEQ deep assay plates were used to sequence unsorted PBMC genomic DNA. Purified libraries were measured with a Qubit 3.0 fluorometer, size-checked on a Bioanalyzer 2100, and measured again with the KAPA Library Quantification kit. Every immunoSEQ 96-well plate was sequenced on a dedicated single-read 150-cycle Illumina NextSeq 550 flow cell. The authors processed their data as follows. Because the immunoSEQ output held only junctional sequences and lacked quality scores, the filtering could not match the filtering applied to full-length reads. Sequences were annotated with PyIR, a Python wrapper for IgBLAST v1.9, and V/J genes and CDR3 were assigned using IMGT germline references. Any read was removed if the V/J assignment was weak (E-value above 1e-6), the CDR3 was missing, or the read contained stop codons, out-of-frame junctions, or ambiguous translated residues. V3J clonotypes were defined as sequences sharing the same inferred V gene, J gene, and CDR3 amino acid sequence. To compute the percentage overlap between repertoires, the number of shared unique clonotypes was divided by the size of the smaller repertoire. Richness of each repertoire was evaluated using RTK rarefaction, the Chao1 estimator, and Recon v2.1 estimates of unobserved clonotypes. Here the immuneACCESS table is served through TCRdb, limited to in-frame sequences with V and J called. Missing clones are a known gap in these copies; in checked studies unresolved V genes cover under half, and the rest lacks a known reason. Clone size and the V and J calls come from that table; the DNA yielded D and trimming. Across this sample there are approximately 480,000 clones, with nearly 80% seen only once. About an eighth of the sample belongs to the ten largest clones.

V is shortened by 4 bases, J by 7 bases, and the region joining them spans 13 bases. The CDR3 spans 14 residues, from the cysteine through the phenylalanine. The kept DNA is CDR3 alone, 42 bases in frame from the first base. The germline V gene specifies ENHRY as CDR1 and SYGVKD as CDR2. About this clone itself: Its antigen specificity is not known. Qualities for individual bases were not recorded, and no much larger clone is one base off.

Donors were healthy HIV-negative adults with no recently reported acute infections or vaccinations. Every donor was a Caucasian adult living in Nashville, Tennessee, USA. For unsorted samples, 100 million or so PBMCs were counted, and genomic DNA was extracted using the QIAamp DNA Blood Mini kit. Blood was obtained by leukapheresis, after which PBMCs were separated by Ficoll-Histopaque density gradient centrifugation and cryopreserved in liquid nitrogen vapor phase. This sequence uses TRBV10-3 and TRBJ2-2, with the D segment possibly TRBD1 or TRBD2, each aligning over 5 bases. The specimen was PBMCs. The source of this sequence is a woman aged 40 to 50 in good health. Some clones in this sample may be carry-over from other donors' samples. The CDR3 reads as follows: CAISGGIPVGELFF. The DNA is as follows: TGTGCCATCAGTGGGGGGATCCCGGTCGGGGAGCTGTTTTTT.